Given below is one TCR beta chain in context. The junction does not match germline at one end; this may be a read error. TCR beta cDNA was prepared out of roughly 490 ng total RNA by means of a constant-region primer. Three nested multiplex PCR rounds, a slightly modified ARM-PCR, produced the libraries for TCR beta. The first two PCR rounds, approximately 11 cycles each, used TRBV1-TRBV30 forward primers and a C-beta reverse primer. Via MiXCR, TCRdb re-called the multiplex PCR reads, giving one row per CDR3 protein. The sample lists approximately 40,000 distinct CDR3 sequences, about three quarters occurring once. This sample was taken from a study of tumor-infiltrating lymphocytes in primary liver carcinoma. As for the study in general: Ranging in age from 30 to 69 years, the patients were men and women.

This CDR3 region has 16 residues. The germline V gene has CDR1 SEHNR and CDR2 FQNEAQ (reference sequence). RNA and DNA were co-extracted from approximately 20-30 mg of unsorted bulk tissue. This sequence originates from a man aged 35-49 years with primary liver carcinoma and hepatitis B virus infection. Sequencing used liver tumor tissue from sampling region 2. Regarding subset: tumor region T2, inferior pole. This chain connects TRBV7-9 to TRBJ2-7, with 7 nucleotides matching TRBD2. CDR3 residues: CTSSSGPQSGIYEQYF. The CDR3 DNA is TGTACCAGCAGCTCCGGCCCGCAAAGCGGGATCTACGAGCAGTACTTC.